This T cell receptor beta chain was sequenced in a study of quantifying T cell responses using KT2 cells. Background on the study: TCR alpha and beta constant-region primers primed reverse transcription of RNA. The second PCR ran as a qPCR until a predetermined fluorescence threshold was reached.

Each cDNA got a UMI-containing oligo ligated at its 3' end. An equimolar mix of RC1.1 and RC1.2 primed the beta chain across TRBC1 and TRBC2. Via MiXCR, TCRdb re-called the UMI-ligation and nested PCR reads, giving one row per CDR3 protein. The repertoire holds roughly 50,000 distinct CDR3 sequences, with about 12% as singletons. Germline trimming cut 7 bases from V and 8 bases from J; bases unmatched to any gene: 12. The CDR3 is 15 amino acids. Germline values: CDR1 MNHNY, CDR2 SVGAGI (reference sequence). Known numbers of the T cell clone KT2 were added to PBMC. The table lists this clonotype with a count of one. Its antigen is undetermined. Whole-study findings and limits: Input KT2 cell number predicted KT2 alpha and beta sequence counts linearly over several orders of magnitude.

This receptor was obtained from a human donor. The chain employs TRBV6-6 and TRBJ2-1; 9 nucleotides line up with TRBD1. Sequencing was carried out using PBMCs spiked with cells of the T cell clone KT2. The CDR3 DNA is TGTGCCAGCACCGACCCGGGACAGGGTATTGATGAGCAGTTCTTC. Translating gives CASTDPGQGIDEQFF.